Presented here are 10 T cell receptor beta chains from one specimen sequenced in a study of cytomegalovirus exposure and HLA in healthy donors. Vbeta (60) and Jbeta (13) primers were used in the PCR. Sequenced by immunoSEQ multiplex PCR; TCRdb stores in-frame clones only, minus some. The sample yields about 150,000 clones, approximately 71% seen once. The sequenced sample consisted of PBMCs. Receptors originate from a man between 18 and 35 years old in good health and CMV-seropositive.

The rearrangement joins TRBV7-3 to TRBJ2-3; 8 bases match TRBD2. Per the germline V gene, CDR1 is SGHTA and CDR2 is FQGTGA. The CDR3 sequence is 19 residues long. V shed 4 bases and J 0 bases; nucleotides not matched to a gene: 15. The CDR3 bases are TGTGCCAGCAGCTCCTCTTCGGGACTAGTTGATAATAGCACAGATACGCAGTATTTT. It encodes CASSSSSGLVDNSTDTQYF.

V is TRBV7-8 and J is TRBJ1-1, with 8 positions matching TRBD1. Looked up from germline, CDR1 is SGHVS and CDR2 is FQNEAQ. After removal of 2 bases from V and 4 bases from J, the junction contained 6 bases not matched to a gene. The CDR3 runs to 15 residues. The CDR3 sequence: CASSLNVRGLTEAFF. In DNA, the CDR3 is TGTGCCAGCAGCTTAAACGTCAGGGGGCTCACTGAAGCTTTCTTT.

V usage is TRBV28 and J usage is TRBJ2-7; possibly TRBD2 for D (5 bases). V lost 5 bases and J lost 4, with 15 bases in between. Germline V lookup: CDR1 MDHEN, CDR2 SYDVKM. The CDR3 covers 14 residues. The CDR3 reads CASSPPGSVYEQYF. The CDR3 DNA follows: TGTGCCAGCAGTCCTCCGGGGTCGGTGTACGAGCAGTACTTC.

J is TRBJ1-1 and V is TRBV2; TRBD1 matches 9 bases. Germline lookup yields CDR1 SNHLY and CDR2 FYNNEI. This CDR3 spans 15 amino acids. The ends lost 4 bases at V and 7 bases at J; junction bases unmatched: 10. Written as DNA, the CDR3 is TGTGCCAGCAGTGTAGAACAGGGGGCAAGGGGTGAAGCTTTCTTT. This codes for CASSVEQGARGEAFF.

This chain joins TRBV7-2 and TRBJ2-3; TRBD2 aligns across 8 bases. Germline CDR1 and CDR2: SGHTA and FQGNSA. CDR3 size: 14 residues. V trimming: 5 bases; J trimming: 5 bases; junction bases outside the gene matches: 6. CDR3 sequence (DNA): TGTGCCAGCAGCCCGGGGACTAGTAGAGATACGCAGTATTTT. Its translation is CASSPGTSRDTQYF.

This chain uses TRBV7-8 with TRBJ2-7; 11 bases are a match to TRBD2. The CDR3 is 19 amino acids. CDR1 is SGHVS and CDR2 is FQNEAQ in the germline V gene. J was trimmed by 0 bases and V by 0 bases; bases with no gene match: 10. The CDR3: CASSLAGTSGIFSSYEQYF. The CDR3 nucleotides are TGTGCCAGCAGCTTAGCGGGGACTAGCGGTATTTTTAGCTCCTACGAGCAGTACTTC. Filled out from reference TRBV7-8 and TRBJ2-7, the complete variable domain reads GAGVSQSPRYKVAKRGQDVALRCDPISGHVSLFWYQQALGQGPEFLTYFQNEAQLDKSGLPSDRFFAERPEGSVSTLKIQRTQQEDSAVYLCASSLAGTSGIFSSYEQYFGPGTRLTVT.

This clone showed up just a few times. The genes are TRBV7-9 and TRBJ2-2, with 8 bases that match TRBD2. Germline CDR1 and CDR2: SEHNR and FQNEAQ (reference sequence). After removal of 6 bases from V and 4 bases from J, the junction contained 7 bases not matched to a gene. This CDR3 has 15 amino acids. The CDR3 DNA is TGTGCCAGCAGAAGAAGCGGGAGTGGCACCGGGGAGCTGTTTTTT. This encodes CASRRSGSGTGELFF.

This chain connects TRBV7-6 to TRBJ2-3; 14 positions agree with TRBD2. CDR1 is SGHVS, CDR2 FNYEAQ, per germline. The CDR3 totals 18 residues. V shed 5 bases and J 1 base; nucleotides not matched to a gene: 8. The CDR3, as DNA: TGTGCCAGCAGCCCGTTACCGGGACTAGCGGGGGGCACAGATACGCAGTATTTT. It encodes CASSPLPGLAGGTDTQYF. Based on the CDR3 plus reference TRBV7-6 and TRBJ2-3, the full variable domain is GAGVSQSPRYKVTKRGQDVALRCDPISGHVSLYWYRQALGQGPEFLTYFNYEAQQDKSGLPNDRFSAERPEGSISTLTIQRTEQRDSAMYRCASSPLPGLAGGTDTQYFGPGTRLTVL.

The chain uses TRBV7-9 and TRBJ2-1; 11 nucleotides match TRBD2. The CDR3 totals 15 residues. Trimming took 6 bases from V and 5 from J; bases not matched to a gene: 6. CDR1 and CDR2 from the germline V gene are SEHNR and FQNEAQ (reference sequence). Here the CDR3 reads CASRALAGADNEQFF. Here the CDR3 DNA reads TGTGCCAGCAGGGCACTAGCGGGAGCAGACAATGAGCAGTTCTTC.

The genes are TRBV15 and TRBJ2-1, with 12 nucleotides matching TRBD1. V dropped 3 bases and J dropped 4; count of bases not matched to a gene: 16. The CDR3 covers 20 residues. CDR1 is LNHNV, CDR2 YYDKDF, per germline (reference sequence). CDR3 loop: CATSSGGTGGLGSDYNEQFF. Written as DNA, the CDR3 is TGTGCCACCAGCAGTGGGGGGACAGGGGGCCTGGGCAGCGATTACAATGAGCAGTTCTTC.